This T cell receptor beta chain was found in a study of spatial heterogeneity in lung cancer (dated by TCRdb to the late 2010s). As for the study more broadly: Beta-chain transcripts were consistently detected in greater numbers than alpha-chain transcripts, which likely reflected higher beta-chain transcript abundance. In the raw uncorrected reads, each unique combination of TCR and UMI appeared on average more than ten times. In non-small cell lung cancer, the study made a quantitative comparison of TCR alpha and beta repertoires among multiple tumor regions, matched nontumor lung and blood. Nonsynonymous mutation counts, determined by whole-exome sequencing of tumor tissue, were related to TCR repertoire features. Both alpha and beta chains were TCR-sequenced in samples taken at surgery, namely 220 tumor regions, around 70 matched nontumor lung samples and 50 to 60 PBMC samples.

The germline V gene supplies CDR1 SGHTA and CDR2 FQGNSA. Reading from cysteine to phenylalanine, the CDR3 counts 14 amino acids. The entry retains the CDR3 DNA only, 42 bases that are in frame from base 1. The V and J ends are trimmed by 5 bases and 2 bases, leaving 12 bases between them. The time point tag for this specimen amounts to: sample taken at primary tumor resection. Whole RNA extracted from tumor and nontumor lung tissue, or from cryopreserved PBMC samples, was used for TCR sequencing without cell sorting. Samples were obtained from 70 to 85 patients with early-stage, untreated non-small cell lung cancer from the lung TRACERx cohort. Only patients with enough RNA available from two or more tumor regions were chosen for TCR sequencing. Notes on this clonotype: The antigen it recognizes is unknown. No base qualities exist here, and no much larger clone lies one base off it.

To prepare the library, 5' RACE was applied. The run used a NextSeq 500. The TCR library protocol attached a unique molecular identifier to each TCR cDNA molecule to allow correction of PCR and sequencing errors. As for how the authors treated the data: Decombinator tools were used for TCR identification, UMI-based error correction and CDR3 extraction. TCRs above a frequency of 2 per 1,000, corresponding to the top 1% of the tumor frequency distribution, were defined as expanded. Each repertoire was subsampled 100 times to 5,000 TCRs, after which Renyi diversity was computed with the R vegan package. CDR3 similarity networks were built from amino acid triplet string-kernel similarity, connecting CDR3s with pairwise similarity above 0.82. TCRdb's own reprocessing of the public reads used fastp at Q25 and MiXCR and kept productive beta chains. Each record represents a unique CDR3 protein, reported with the most common genes and DNA among its rows. Clone size and V and J calls follow TCRdb, not the original study. Within this sample are around 60,000 distinct CDR3 sequences, with approximately 8% of them counted one time only. The ten largest clones represent roughly 15% of the sample.

Overall study outcomes, separate from this receptor: Ubiquitous expanded tumor TCRs showed up in blood more often at tumor resection than at routine follow-up. Confirming at a functional level the hypothesis that regional TCRs recognize regional mutations was considered to require additional single-cell paired TCR alpha and beta sequencing.

The input for sequencing was PBMCs, taken at surgery. This TCR derives from a female donor with early-stage non-small cell lung cancer. The chain couples TRBV7-2 to TRBJ2-5; TRBD2 is possibly the D segment (6 matching bases). In nucleotides, the sequence is TGTGCCAGCAGCCCCGGGGGTGCACAAGAGACCCAGTACTTC. This is translated as CASSPGGAQETQYF.